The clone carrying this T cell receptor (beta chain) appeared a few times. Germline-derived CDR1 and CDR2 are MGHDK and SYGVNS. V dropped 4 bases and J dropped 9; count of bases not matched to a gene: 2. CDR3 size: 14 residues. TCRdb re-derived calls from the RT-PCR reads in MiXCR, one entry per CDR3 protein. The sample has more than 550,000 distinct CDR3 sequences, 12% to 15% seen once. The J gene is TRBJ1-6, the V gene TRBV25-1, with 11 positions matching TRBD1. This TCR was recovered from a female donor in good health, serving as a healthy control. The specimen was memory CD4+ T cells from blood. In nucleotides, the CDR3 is TGTGCCAGCAGTGGGACAGGGGGCTTTTCACCCCTCCACTTT. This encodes CASSGTGGFSPLHF.